Each of the 27 T cell receptor beta chains below was sequenced from the same sample in a study of T cells in Graves' hyperthyroidism and ophthalmopathy (dated by TCRdb to the late 2010s). Library preparation was by multiplex PCR. TCRdb names Illumina HiSeq 2000 as the instrument used. The TCR beta CDR3 regions were amplified from the RNA transcripts. A first-round RT-PCR of the TCR CDR3 used the HTBI primer set with the Qiagen OneStep RT-PCR kit. The raw public data were reprocessed by TCRdb itself: fastp quality trimming at Q25, MiXCR clonotype calling, in-frame beta chains only. Records with the same CDR3 protein are collapsed into one entry carrying the most frequent genes and DNA. For this sample the table gives about 300,000 distinct CDR3 sequences, of which 20% to 30% were detected only once. The ten largest clones add up to 20% to 30% of the sample. Sequenced sample: blood. The receptors shown here come from a man aged 35-49 years with Graves' hyperthyroidism that later progressed to Graves' ophthalmopathy.

This clonotype was detected many times. The chain combines TRBV6-4 with TRBJ1-2; no reliable D call. Trimming removed 0 bases at V and 8 bases at J, with 7 bases between. The CDR3 spans 12 residues. Germline CDR1 is MRHNA and CDR2 is SNTAGT. CDR3 loop: CASSDSNGGYTF. CDR3 DNA: TGTGCCAGCAGTGACTCTAACGGAGGCTACACCTTC.

This clonotype was recorded many times. The V and J genes are TRBV11-1 and TRBJ1-2; D unresolved. Trimming took off 6 bases at V and 6 bases at J, with 20 bases between the two ends. The germline V gene has CDR1 SGHAT and CDR2 FQDESV (reference sequence). CDR3 length equals 15 residues. The CDR3: CASSNEGITYNGYTF. CDR3 coding DNA: TGTGCCAGCAGTAACGAGGGCATCACCTATAATGGCTACACCTTC.

This clonotype has a count of ten or more. The rearrangement joins TRBV27 to TRBJ2-7; 8 bases are shared with TRBD2. Trimming at V came to 0 bases and at J to 4 bases, leaving 5 bases not matched to a gene. In germline, CDR1 is MNHEY, CDR2 SMNVEV (reference sequence). The CDR3 has 15 residues. CDR3 DNA sequence: TGTGCCAGCAGTTTATCGATAACGGGGGGGTACGAGCAGTACTTC. Protein product: CASSLSITGGYEQYF.

This clonotype occurred many times. The chain joins TRBV29-1 to TRBJ1-1; D is unclear. Trimming cost V 4 bases and J 7 bases, with 7 bases left between them. In germline, CDR1 is SQVTM, CDR2 ANQGSEA. The length of the CDR3 is 10 residues. In nucleotides, the CDR3 is TGCAGCGTTGGCACCTATGAAGCTTTCTTT. It specifies CSVGTYEAFF.

This clonotype has at least ten counts. The rearrangement links TRBV5-8 to TRBJ2-4; no clear D gene. Germline V gene data show CDR1 as SGHTS and CDR2 as YDEGEE. The CDR3 consists of 16 residues. Trimming removed 0 bases at V and 0 bases at J, with 10 bases between. The CDR3 DNA reads as TGTGCCAGCAGCTTGGCCGCGTATCTAGCCAAAAACATTCAGTACTTC. Protein product: CASSLAAYLAKNIQYF.

This clonotype was detected many times. V usage is TRBV6-1 and J usage is TRBJ2-2; maybe TRBD2 (5 bases). The germline V gene has CDR1 MNHNS and CDR2 SASEGT. CDR3 length: 15 amino acids. V was shortened by 6 bases and J by 7 bases, with 18 bases between the two germline ends. The CDR3 loop is CASSPRAGEGGELFF. DNA of the CDR3: TGTGCCAGCAGCCCGAGGGCAGGAGAAGGCGGGGAGCTGTTTTTT.

This clonotype was counted ten times or more. V is TRBV18 and J is TRBJ1-6; D is unresolved. Germline V gives CDR1 KGHSH, CDR2 LQKENI. CDR3 length equals 13 residues. Trimming cost V 3 bases and J 10 bases, with 10 bases left between them. This CDR3 reads CASSPETKSPLHF. CDR3 DNA: TGTGCCAGCTCACCGGAAACAAAATCACCCCTCCACTTT. Combining the CDR3 with reference TRBV18 and TRBJ1-6 gives the whole variable domain NAGVMQNPRHLVRRRGQEARLRCSPMKGHSHVYWYRQLPEEGLKFMVYLQKENIIDESGMPKERFSAEFPKEGPSILRIQQVVRGDSAAYFCASSPETKSPLHFGNGTRLTVT.

This clonotype was seen repeatedly, ten times or more. The rearrangement uses TRBV6-2 or TRBV6-3 and TRBJ2-7; D ambiguous. V was cut by 0 bases and J by 3 bases, with 18 bases left in between. CDR1 and CDR2 (germline): MNHEY, SVGEGT. The CDR3 is 17 residues long. The CDR3: CASSYSPPGTTYYEQYF. The CDR3 DNA reads as TGTGCCAGCAGTTACTCCCCCCCCGGAACAACATACTACGAGCAGTACTTC.

The table lists this clonotype with many counts. The V call is TRBV3-1, the J call TRBJ1-3; no reliable D call. Germline V gives CDR1 LGHDT, CDR2 YNNKEL (reference sequence). The CDR3 sequence is 14 residues long. The germline V and J ends were trimmed by 8 bases and 1 base, with 12 bases remaining between them. The CDR3 protein is CASQVRGSGNTIYF. The CDR3 nucleotides read TGTGCCAGCCAGGTTAGAGGGTCTGGAAACACCATATATTTT.

This clonotype was seen at least ten times. This rearrangement joins TRBV28 to TRBJ2-5; D may be TRBD2 (6 bases). The germline CDR1 and CDR2 sequences are MDHEN and SYDVKM. Trimming removed 5 bases from V and 5 bases from J, with 21 bases in between. CDR3 size: 16 residues. This chain's CDR3 is CASSPNRDFPIETQYF. CDR3 coding DNA: TGTGCCAGCAGTCCAAACCGGGACTTCCCTATCGAGACCCAGTACTTC.

This clonotype was counted ten times or more. A much larger clone is a single base away; this may be a read error. The gene calls are TRBV12-3 or TRBV12-4 and TRBJ1-3, with 8 bases lining up with TRBD1. This CDR3 region has 16 residues. The junction had 7 bases not matched to a gene; V was cut back by 4 bases and J by 2 bases. CDR3 sequence: CASSSDRANAGNTIYF. CDR3 DNA sequence: TGTGCCAGCAGTTCGGACAGGGCCAATGCTGGAAACACCATATATTTT.

The chain joins TRBV13 to TRBJ2-7, with TRBD2 matching over 10 bases. Germline CDR1 is PRHDT and CDR2 is FYEKMQ (reference sequence). J gave up 1 base and V 6 bases, and 3 bases lay outside the gene matches. The CDR3 has 14 residues. CDR3: CASRGLAISYEQYF. In nucleotides, the CDR3 is TGTGCCAGCAGGGGACTAGCGATATCCTACGAGCAGTACTTC.

This clonotype showed up many times. The chain is built from TRBV20-1 and TRBJ2-7; 7 bases line up with TRBD2. The CDR3 length is 13 residues. Germline V CDR1 and CDR2: DFQATT, SNEGSKA (reference sequence). V shed 2 bases, J shed 3 bases, and the junction held 4 bases outside the gene matches. The CDR3 sequence: CSARIGGNYEQYF. In DNA, the CDR3 is TGCAGTGCTAGAATCGGGGGGAACTACGAGCAGTACTTC.

In nucleotides, the CDR3 is TGTGCCACCAGCCCAACCCGTGGGGAGCAGTACTTC. This gives the protein CATSPTRGEQYF. The chain recombines TRBV15 with TRBJ2-7; no clear D. This CDR3 comprises 12 residues. V shed 5 bases and J shed 7 bases, with 12 bases lying between them. The germline CDR1 and CDR2 sequences are LNHNV and YYDKDF (reference sequence). Variable domain in full (rest from reference TRBV15 and TRBJ2-7): DAMVIQNPRYQVTQFGKPVTLSCSQTLNHNVMYWYQQKSSQAPKLLFHYYDKDFNNEADTPDNFQSRRPNTSFCFLDIRSPGLGDTAMYLCATSPTRGEQYFGPGTRLTVT.

This clonotype has a single count. The chain joins TRBV7-2 to TRBJ2-7, with D tentatively TRBD2 (5 bases). The CDR3 contains 14 residues. Germline V gene sequence: CDR1 SGHTA, CDR2 FQGNSA. Trimming removed 5 bases from V and 2 bases from J, with 13 bases in between. The chain's CDR3 is CASSPHEGPYEQYF. The DNA for the CDR3 is TGTGCCAGCAGCCCGCACGAGGGCCCCTACGAGCAGTACTTC.

This clonotype was seen at least ten times. Compared with germline, one end of the junction differs, possibly owing to a read error. The V call is TRBV10-3, the J call TRBJ2-4; D is uncertain. This CDR3 is 15 amino acids long. In germline, CDR1 is ENHRY, CDR2 SYGVKD. CDR3 coding DNA: TGTGCCACCAGTGATAAGATGGGGACCAAAAACATTCAGTACTTC. The encoded protein is CATSDKMGTKNIQYF.

Remarks on this clonotype: A much larger clone lies one base from this, so it may be a read error. The chain recombines TRBV5-1 with TRBJ2-5, with D tentatively TRBD2 (5 bases). Germline V gene sequence: CDR1 SGHRS, CDR2 YFSETQ. The CDR3 totals 15 residues. DNA of the CDR3: TGCACCAGCAGCTTGGCCGGTGGGAGAGGAGAGACCCAGTACTTC. Amino acid sequence: CTSSLAGGRGETQYF.

The chain uses TRBV12-3 or TRBV12-4 and TRBJ1-1; TRBD1 is a possible D gene (6 bases). Trimming cost V 6 bases and J 5 bases, with 16 bases left between them. This CDR3 region has 14 residues. Here the CDR3 reads CASRDSEALTEAFF. CDR3 DNA sequence: TGTGCCAGCAGGGACAGTGAAGCCCTAACTGAAGCTTTCTTT.

The chain employs TRBV20-1 and TRBJ1-2; 10 nucleotides align to TRBD1. Per the germline V gene, CDR1 is DFQATT and CDR2 is SNEGSKA (reference sequence). The CDR3 covers 17 residues. The J segment lost 8 bases and the V segment lost 1 base, leaving 16 bases of the junction unmatched. CDR3 in DNA: TGCAGTGCTAGAGGAGAGGTTTTGGGACAGGGGACAGGGGGCTACACCTTC. Translating it yields CSARGEVLGQGTGGYTF.

This clonotype was counted between two and nine times. V usage is TRBV6-5 and J usage is TRBJ1-1; a weak D match, TRBD1 (5 bases). Trimming left V 1 base short and J 6 bases short, with 9 bases between. This CDR3 is built from 13 residues. CDR1 and CDR2 from the germline V gene are MNHEY and SVGAGI. CDR3 nucleotide sequence: TGTGCCAGCAGTTACTGGGGGGGAGCTGAAGCTTTCTTT. Residues: CASSYWGGAEAFF.

In this sample, this clonotype turned up many times. The gene calls are TRBV6-5 and TRBJ2-7, with D possibly TRBD2 on 5 matching bases. Germline V lookup: CDR1 MNHEY, CDR2 SVGAGI. The CDR3 has 12 residues. Trimming pared 10 bases from V and 3 bases from J, leaving 13 bases between. The CDR3 region has the DNA TGTGCCACCAGACCGGGATACTACGAGCAGTACTTC. Amino acids: CATRPGYYEQYF.

V usage is TRBV6-1 and J usage is TRBJ2-7, with a tentative D call TRBD1 (5 bases). From germline, CDR1 is MNHNS and CDR2 SASEGT. Deletions cut 2 bases from V and 7 bases from J, with 18 bases between. This CDR3 region has 15 residues. This CDR3 is CASSESGRAFREQYF. The CDR3 DNA is TGTGCCAGCAGTGAATCGGGCAGGGCCTTTAGGGAGCAGTACTTC.

This clonotype came up many times. The chain carries TRBV6-5 and TRBJ2-5; D unresolved. Trimming shortened V by 2 bases and J by 5 bases, and 21 bases separated the two germline ends. Looked up from germline, CDR1 is MNHEY and CDR2 is SVGAGI. The CDR3 length is 17 residues. Here the CDR3 DNA reads TGTGCCAGCAGTTACCCGACCGGCGGTTTGCGAGAGGAGACCCAGTACTTC. This codes for CASSYPTGGLREETQYF.

This clonotype was counted ten times or more. The rearrangement joins TRBV6-1 to TRBJ1-2; TRBD1 might be the D (6 bases). V was pared by 4 bases and J by 5 bases, with 17 bases between. Germline lookup yields CDR1 MNHNS and CDR2 SASEGT. This CDR3 has 15 amino acids. The CDR3, as DNA: TGTGCCAGCAGTGGGGGGGCCGGGAAGTTGTATGGCTACACCTTC. This gives the protein CASSGGAGKLYGYTF.

The chain combines TRBV19 with TRBJ1-5, with D tentatively TRBD1 (5 bases). This CDR3 is built from 14 residues. CDR1 and CDR2 from the germline V gene are LNHDA and SQIVND (reference sequence). V lost 5 bases, J lost 6 bases, and 14 bases lay in between. Here the CDR3 reads CASSAQSGGQPQHF. CDR3 coding DNA: TGTGCCAGTAGTGCCCAATCGGGGGGTCAGCCCCAGCATTTT.

The sample holds many counts of this clonotype. J is TRBJ1-1 and V is TRBV2; D not certain. The CDR3 has 14 residues. V dropped 10 bases and J dropped 3 bases, with 18 bases sitting between them. The germline V gene encodes CDR1 SNHLY and CDR2 FYNNEI. In DNA, the CDR3 is TGTGCCACAGAAGGCCAGGTCCGGGACACTGAAGCTTTCTTT. Translation gives CATEGQVRDTEAFF. Based on the CDR3 plus reference TRBV2 and TRBJ1-1, the full variable domain is EPEVTQTPSHQVTQMGQEVILRCVPISNHLYFYWYRQILGQKVEFLVSFYNNEISEKSEIFDDQFSVERPDGSNFTLKIRSTKLEDSAMYFCATEGQVRDTEAFFGQGTRLTVV.

In this sample, this clonotype turned up many times. The chain links TRBV6-5 to TRBJ2-6; unclear D gene. This CDR3 has 15 residues. The ends were cut back, 2 bases at V and 2 bases at J, with 7 bases in the middle. Germline CDR1 reads MNHEY; CDR2 reads SVGAGI. The CDR3 here is CASSYHTPGANVLTF. DNA of the CDR3: TGTGCCAGCAGTTACCATACCCCTGGGGCCAACGTCCTGACTTTC.